Listed here is a single TCR beta chain. Its antigen remains unknown. The germline V gene has CDR1 SGHDT and CDR2 YYEEEE. V dropped 4 bases and J dropped 5 bases, with 15 bases sitting between them. CDR3 length: 15 residues. Though nominally healthy at sampling, donors likely had unrecorded immune exposures. The primer mix had 60 Vbeta and 13 Jbeta primers. Libraries were prepared by immunoSEQ multiplex PCR; TCRdb keeps only in-frame clonotypes and omits some of them. The sample consists of roughly 180,000 clones, 79% of them appearing once. This entry comes from a study of cytomegalovirus exposure and HLA in healthy donors. Across the whole study: Of 398 genotyped donors, 70% to 85% clustered with self-reported Caucasian donors. Findings and caveats of the study: HLA alleles were associated with 15,000 to 20,000 TCR beta sequences in a later analysis at 0.05 false discovery rate. A later analysis linked a missense DCLRE1C variant to TCR beta V- and J-gene trimming.

V usage is TRBV5-6 and J usage is TRBJ1-4; weak D call: TRBD1 (5 bases). The origin of this receptor is a girl aged 5-17 years in good health and CMV-seropositive. The specimen sequenced was PBMCs. CDR3 protein: CASSVGLTANEKLFF. The CDR3 region has the DNA TGTGCCAGCAGCGTGGGACTCACCGCCAATGAAAAACTGTTTTTT.